This TCR beta chain appears in the sequencing data of a study of cytomegalovirus exposure and HLA in healthy donors. CDR3 length: 16 amino acids. V was pared by 8 bases and J by 2 bases, with 11 bases of the junction left unmatched. Germline lookup yields CDR1 LGHNA and CDR2 YNFKEQ. General observations from the study: Usually a TCR sequence was rare, but some public TCRs were found in many donors. Most subjects had HLA-A and HLA-B alleles reportedly predicted accurately by TCR beta sequences.

PCR employed 60 Vbeta and 13 Jbeta primers. Only in-frame clones appear in the TCRdb table, and some are missing; sequencing was by immunoSEQ multiplex PCR. The table has roughly 150,000 clones, roughly four fifths seen once. This clone was detected a few times. Antigen: not known. The TCR was taken from a girl aged 2 to 9 in good health and CMV-seropositive. V and J are TRBV4-2 and TRBJ2-3; 9 bases align to TRBD2. Sequencing input: PBMCs. CDR3 bases: TGTGCCAGCCGAAAGGGGATAGCGGGAGCCACAGATACGCAGTATTTT. This translates into CASRKGIAGATDTQYF.